A selection of T cell receptor beta chains follows, all from one sample in a study of human T cells and chemical hapten exposure. Via MiXCR, TCRdb re-called the RACE reads, giving one row per CDR3 protein. Of approximately 400,000 distinct CDR3 sequences in the sample, 5.1% were seen once. Sequenced material: whole blood, taken in connection with sensitization to the hapten diphenylcyclopropenone (DPC). These receptors were obtained from a woman in her forties or fifties with alopecia areata. Some clones in this sample may be carry-over from other donors' samples. CDR3s include the opening cysteine and the closing phenylalanine or tryptophan. D genes are given only for firm matches. Some rows mark clone size as missing; the rest say once, few, many or name a class of expanded clone.

V gene: TRBV27; D gene: NA; J gene: TRBJ2-3; clone size: many; CDR3 DNA: TGTGCCAGCAGTTTAATTAGGGGGGCAGATACGCAGTATTTT; CDR3 protein: CASSLIRGADTQYF
V gene: TRBV12-3/TRBV12-4; D gene: NA; J gene: TRBJ1-1; clone size: many; CDR3 DNA: TGTGCCAGCAGTTTTCACGTGGGCCAGAACACTGAAGCTTTCTTT; CDR3 protein: CASSFHVGQNTEAFF
V gene: TRBV4-3; D gene: TRBD1; J gene: TRBJ1-1; clone size: few; CDR3 DNA: TGCGCCAGCAGCCATCGGACAGGGGGCGATACTGAAGCTTTCTTT; CDR3 protein: CASSHRTGGDTEAFF
V gene: TRBV6-5; D gene: NA; J gene: TRBJ1-3; clone size: few; CDR3 DNA: TGTGCCAGCAGTTACTCAAGGGGAACCAGCTCTGGAAACACCATATATTTT; CDR3 protein: CASSYSRGTSSGNTIYF
V gene: TRBV25-1; D gene: NA; J gene: TRBJ1-1; clone size: few; CDR3 DNA: TGTGCCAGCAGTTACGGCGCGGCGGGTTACACTGAAGCTTTCTTT; CDR3 protein: CASSYGAAGYTEAFF
V gene: TRBV7-2; D gene: TRBD1; J gene: TRBJ1-2; clone size: many; CDR3 DNA: TGTGCCAGCACCGGCTGGGACAGGGGTAGTGGCTACACCTTC; CDR3 protein: CASTGWDRGSGYTF
V gene: TRBV11-1; D gene: TRBD1; J gene: TRBJ2-2; clone size: NA; CDR3 DNA: TGTGCCAGCAGCTTAGCTACCGGGACAGACACCGGGGAGCTGTTTTTT; CDR3 protein: CASSLATGTDTGELFF
V gene: TRBV7-2; D gene: NA; J gene: TRBJ1-1; clone size: few; CDR3 DNA: TGTGCCAGCAGCAGAACTCACACTGAAGCTTTCTTT; CDR3 protein: CASSRTHTEAFF
V gene: TRBV5-6; D gene: NA; J gene: TRBJ1-1; clone size: few; CDR3 DNA: TGTGCCAGCAGGTTGAGGGGGAACACTGAAGCTTTCTTT; CDR3 protein: CASRLRGNTEAFF
V gene: TRBV20-1; D gene: NA; J gene: TRBJ1-1; clone size: NA; CDR3 DNA: TGCAGTGCTAGAGACGGAGACACTGAAGCTTTCTTT; CDR3 protein: CSARDGDTEAFF
V gene: TRBV7-9; D gene: NA; J gene: TRBJ2-7; clone size: few; CDR3 DNA: TGTGCCAGCAGCTTAGAAAGCGGAGCGAACTACGAGCAGTACTTC; CDR3 protein: CASSLESGANYEQYF
V gene: TRBV20-1; D gene: TRBD2; J gene: TRBJ2-1; clone size: few; CDR3 DNA: TGCAGTGCTAGCGCGCGGGAGGGCCAGTTGACGAATGAGCAGTTCTTC; CDR3 protein: CSASAREGQLTNEQFF
V gene: TRBV11-2; D gene: NA; J gene: TRBJ2-4; clone size: many; CDR3 DNA: TGTGCCAGCAGCTTAGATCGAAGTAACATTCAGTACTTC; CDR3 protein: CASSLDRSNIQYF
V gene: TRBV12-3/TRBV12-4; D gene: NA; J gene: TRBJ1-1; clone size: many; CDR3 DNA: TGTGCCAGCAGTTCCGGACGGTATTCCACTGAAGCTTTCTTT; CDR3 protein: CASSSGRYSTEAFF
V gene: TRBV29-1; D gene: NA; J gene: TRBJ2-1; clone size: many; CDR3 DNA: TGCAGCGTTGAACTAGGGGTTGAGCAGTTCTTC; CDR3 protein: CSVELGVEQFF
V gene: TRBV12-2; D gene: NA; J gene: TRBJ1-5; clone size: NA; CDR3 DNA: TGTGCAAGTCGCTTAGCGTATTTTAGTAGTCAGCCCCAGCATTTT; CDR3 protein: CASRLAYFSSQPQHF
V gene: TRBV7-8; D gene: TRBD2; J gene: TRBJ2-7; clone size: NA; CDR3 DNA: TGTGCCAGCAGCTCCGGACTAGCGGGGGCTCGGGAGCAGTACTTC; CDR3 protein: CASSSGLAGAREQYF
V gene: TRBV3-1; D gene: NA; J gene: TRBJ2-5; clone size: many; CDR3 DNA: TGTGCCAGCAGCCGGAGTGAAGAGACCCAGTACTTC; CDR3 protein: CASSRSEETQYF
V gene: TRBV24-1; D gene: NA; J gene: TRBJ1-5; clone size: NA; CDR3 DNA: TGTGCCACCAGTGATTTAAGTGATCAGCCCCAGCATTTT; CDR3 protein: CATSDLSDQPQHF
V gene: TRBV29-1; D gene: NA; J gene: TRBJ1-5; clone size: many; CDR3 DNA: TGCAGCGTTTGCTTATCACTTGACCAGCCCCAGCATTTT; CDR3 protein: CSVCLSLDQPQHF
V gene: TRBV29-1; D gene: NA; J gene: TRBJ1-1; clone size: many; CDR3 DNA: TGCAGCGCCGAGGACAAAACTGAAGCTTTCTTT; CDR3 protein: CSAEDKTEAFF
V gene: TRBV9; D gene: TRBD2; J gene: TRBJ2-7; clone size: many; CDR3 DNA: TGTGCCAGCAGCTTACGGCCTAGCGGGACCTACGAGCAGTACTTC; CDR3 protein: CASSLRPSGTYEQYF
V gene: TRBV7-8; D gene: TRBD2; J gene: TRBJ2-1; clone size: many; CDR3 DNA: TGTGCCAGCAGCGGGGGACTAGCGGGAGAAGCTGAGCAGTTCTTC; CDR3 protein: CASSGGLAGEAEQFF
V gene: TRBV2; D gene: NA; J gene: TRBJ2-5; clone size: many; CDR3 DNA: TGTGCCAGCAGTACCACGGACGGGGAGACCCAGTACTTC; CDR3 protein: CASSTTDGETQYF
V gene: TRBV5-1; D gene: NA; J gene: TRBJ1-6; clone size: few; CDR3 DNA: TGCGCCAGCAGCTTGGCAACAGCCTCCTATAATTCACCCCTCCACTTT; CDR3 protein: CASSLATASYNSPLHF
V gene: TRBV12-3/TRBV12-4; D gene: TRBD1; J gene: TRBJ2-5; clone size: NA; CDR3 DNA: TGTGCCAGCAGTCCTCTGACAGGGAGTGCAGAGACCCAGTACTTC; CDR3 protein: CASSPLTGSAETQYF
V gene: TRBV29-1; D gene: NA; J gene: TRBJ2-2; clone size: many; CDR3 DNA: TGCACGGCCACAGGGAGCGCCGGGGAGCTGTTTTTT; CDR3 protein: CTATGSAGELFF
V gene: TRBV30; D gene: NA; J gene: TRBJ2-2; clone size: few; CDR3 DNA: TGTGCCTCCTACAACACAGGCGGGGAGCTGTTTTTT; CDR3 protein: CASYNTGGELFF
V gene: TRBV27; D gene: NA; J gene: TRBJ1-1; clone size: NA; CDR3 DNA: TGTGCCAGCAGCCCAGGATATGGCACTGAAGCTTTCTTT; CDR3 protein: CASSPGYGTEAFF
V gene: TRBV7-9; D gene: NA; J gene: TRBJ1-5; clone size: NA; CDR3 DNA: TGTGCCAGCAGCTTGACCGGGACAAAGCCCCAGCATTTT; CDR3 protein: CASSLTGTKPQHF
V gene: TRBV6-5; D gene: NA; J gene: TRBJ1-6; clone size: many; CDR3 DNA: TGTGCCAGCAGTTACTCGAAGGGTCCGACAATCGGTAATTCACCCCTCCACTTT; CDR3 protein: CASSYSKGPTIGNSPLHF
V gene: TRBV12-3/TRBV12-4; D gene: TRBD1; J gene: TRBJ2-6; clone size: many; CDR3 DNA: TGTGCCAGCTCTTGGGACAGGTCAGAAGCTGGGGCCAACGTCCTGACTTTC; CDR3 protein: CASSWDRSEAGANVLTF
V gene: TRBV12-3/TRBV12-4; D gene: NA; J gene: TRBJ1-3; clone size: many; CDR3 DNA: TGTGCCAGCTCTGATCCTGCTAGAGGAAACACCATATATTTT; CDR3 protein: CASSDPARGNTIYF
V gene: TRBV7-2; D gene: NA; J gene: TRBJ2-5; clone size: many; CDR3 DNA: TGTGCCAGCAGCTTAGAGAGGCCCCAGTACTTC; CDR3 protein: CASSLERPQYF
V gene: TRBV29-1; D gene: NA; J gene: TRBJ2-3; clone size: many; CDR3 DNA: TGCAGCGTTGAAGCTAGTGGGGGGGGGCGAGATACGCAGTATTTT; CDR3 protein: CSVEASGGGRDTQYF
V gene: TRBV4-3; D gene: NA; J gene: TRBJ2-1; clone size: NA; CDR3 DNA: TGCGCCAGCAGCCAAAGGGTGGCAACCTACAATGAGCAGTTCTTC; CDR3 protein: CASSQRVATYNEQFF
V gene: TRBV7-9; D gene: NA; J gene: TRBJ1-1; clone size: NA; CDR3 DNA: TGTGCCAGCAGCTTAGCTAACAAGAACACTGAAGCTTTCTTT; CDR3 protein: CASSLANKNTEAFF
V gene: TRBV6-1; D gene: NA; J gene: TRBJ1-6; clone size: few; CDR3 DNA: TGTGCCAGCAGTGAAATTTCACCCCTCCACTTT; CDR3 protein: CASSEISPLHF